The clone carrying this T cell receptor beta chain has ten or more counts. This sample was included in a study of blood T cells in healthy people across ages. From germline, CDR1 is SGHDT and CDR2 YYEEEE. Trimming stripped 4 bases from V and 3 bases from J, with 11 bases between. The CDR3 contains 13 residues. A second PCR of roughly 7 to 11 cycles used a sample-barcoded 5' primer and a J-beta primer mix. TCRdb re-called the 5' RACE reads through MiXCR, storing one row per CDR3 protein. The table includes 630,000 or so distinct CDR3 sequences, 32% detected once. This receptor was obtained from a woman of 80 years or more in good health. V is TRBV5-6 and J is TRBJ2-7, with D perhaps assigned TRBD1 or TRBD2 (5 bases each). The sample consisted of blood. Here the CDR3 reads CASSTRDLYEQYF. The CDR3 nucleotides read TGTGCCAGCAGCACCCGGGACCTCTACGAGCAGTACTTC. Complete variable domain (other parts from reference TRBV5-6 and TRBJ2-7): DAGVTQSPTHLIKTRGQQVTLRCSPKSGHDTVSWYQQALGQGPQFIFQYYEEEERQRGNFPDRFSGHQFPNYSSELNVNALLLGDSALYLCASSTRDLYEQYFGPGTRLTVT.